Listed below are T cell receptor beta chains from one sample, sequenced in a study of cytomegalovirus exposure and HLA in healthy donors. TCRdb's table, derived via immunoSEQ multiplex PCR, lists solely in-frame clones and lacks some. The sample holds about 160,000 clones, around four fifths seen once. Sequenced input: PBMCs. Source of these receptors: a girl aged 2 to 10 in good health and CMV-seropositive. The CDR3 runs from the conserved cysteine through the conserved F or W. D genes are given only for firm matches. A row's size may be missing; if present it is once, few, many or a size class.

V gene	D gene	clone size	J gene	CDR3 DNA	CDR3 protein
TRBV6-5	NA	few	TRBJ2-2	TGTGCCAGCAGTCGGACCGGGGAGCTGTTTTTT	CASSRTGELFF
TRBV4-1	TRBD2	NA	TRBJ2-7	TGCGCCAGCAGCCACCTGACCGGGACTAGCGGGAGTTACGAGCAGTACTTC	CASSHLTGTSGSYEQYF
TRBV7-3	NA	few	TRBJ2-1	TGTGCCAGCAGCTCACCTGGAGGGGAGGAGGGTCTCAATGAGCAGTTCTTC	CASSSPGGEEGLNEQFF
TRBV27	NA	NA	TRBJ1-5	TGTGCCAGCGGGGCCTTCAATCAGCCCCAGCATTTT	CASGAFNQPQHF
TRBV23-1	NA	NA	TRBJ2-7	TGCGCCAGCCGCCCCTACCCCGCGTGCCGCGAGCAGTACTTC	CASRPYPACREQYF
TRBV6-1	TRBD2	NA	TRBJ2-7	TGTGCCAGCAGTGGCTCCGGGACTAGCGGGAGTTACGAGCAGTACTTC	CASSGSGTSGSYEQYF
TRBV6-4	TRBD1	few	TRBJ1-1	TGTGCCAGCAGTGACTCCGGGACAGGAGGTCAAGCTTTCTTT	CASSDSGTGGQAFF
TRBV2	NA	NA	TRBJ1-2	TGTGCCAGCATAGAACAGACAAACTATGGCTACACCTTC	CASIEQTNYGYTF
TRBV30	TRBD2	NA	TRBJ2-1	TGTGCCTGGAGCTCCCCCAGCGGGAGAATGTATGAGCAGTTCTTC	CAWSSPSGRMYEQFF
TRBV6-4	NA	few	TRBJ2-7	TGTGCCAGCAGCCCTTTCCGGGGTAGCGCCGAGCAGTACTTC	CASSPFRGSAEQYF
TRBV7-8	TRBD1	NA	TRBJ1-2	TGTGCCAGCAGCTCGGGGACAGGAAGCCCACTAGGTGGCTACACCTTC	CASSSGTGSPLGGYTF
TRBV4-1	TRBD1	few	TRBJ1-5	TGCGCCAGCAGCCCCTTCCAGGGGGGAGGACAGCCCCAGCATTTT	CASSPFQGGGQPQHF
TRBV28	TRBD1	NA	TRBJ2-7	TGTGCCAGCGGGACAGGGACCTACGAGCAGTACTTC	CASGTGTYEQYF
TRBV28	NA	NA	TRBJ1-2	TGTGCCAGCAGTTTCGTCGGCAGGGGCGGAGACTATGGCTACACCTTC	CASSFVGRGGDYGYTF
TRBV5-1	NA	NA	TRBJ2-5	TGCGCCAGCAGCTTGGGCTGGCGGCCCATACAAGAGACCCAGTACTTC	CASSLGWRPIQETQYF
TRBV5-1	NA	NA	TRBJ1-2	TGCGCCAGCAGCCAGGGAAACTATGGCTACACCTTC	CASSQGNYGYTF
TRBV7-6	TRBD2	NA	TRBJ2-7	TGTGCCAGCAGTCGCGGGCCGGGAGGCTCAGACAAGGAGCAGTACTTC	CASSRGPGGSDKEQYF
TRBV5-6	NA	NA	TRBJ1-1	TGTGCCAGCAGCTTGCGGGGGTGGGGCACTGAAGCTTTCTTT	CASSLRGWGTEAFF
TRBV7-2	TRBD2	few	TRBJ2-7	TGTGCCAGCCGCCAATTCGGTAGCGGGAATTGGGACGAGCAGTACTTC	CASRQFGSGNWDEQYF
TRBV28	TRBD2	NA	TRBJ2-2	TGTGCCAGCAGCCCGGGACTAGCGGACGGGGAGCTGTTTTTT	CASSPGLADGELFF
TRBV6-6	NA	once	TRBJ1-5	TGTGCCAGCAGGGTTGAAGGGGATCAGCCCCAGCATTTT	CASRVEGDQPQHF
TRBV4-1	NA	NA	TRBJ2-3	TGCGCCAGCAGCCCAAAGAAGGACTACAGAGCAGATACGCAGTATTTT	CASSPKKDYRADTQYF
TRBV7-3	NA	NA	TRBJ2-2	TGTGCCAGCAGCTTAGATTCAGCGGCCGGGGAGCTGTTTTTT	CASSLDSAAGELFF
TRBV5-4	TRBD2	NA	TRBJ2-1	TGTGCCAGCAGCTTGGGACTAGCGGGCTCCTACAATGAGCAGTTCTTC	CASSLGLAGSYNEQFF
TRBV11-2	NA	few	TRBJ2-1	TGTGCCAGCAGCCTGGGGCTCAATGAGCAGTTCTTC	CASSLGLNEQFF
TRBV4-2	NA	few	TRBJ2-7	TGTGCCAGCAGCCGAGAAAGGGGGGGTAGCTCCTACGAGCAGTACTTC	CASSRERGGSSYEQYF
TRBV4-1	TRBD1	NA	TRBJ2-2	TGCGCCAGCAGCCAAGGGACAGGGTACACCGGGGAGCTGTTTTTT	CASSQGTGYTGELFF
TRBV2	TRBD2	few	TRBJ2-1	TGTGCCAGCAGTGAAAGGGGACTAGCATACAATGAGCAGTTCTTC	CASSERGLAYNEQFF
TRBV5-1	NA	NA	TRBJ1-2	TGCGCCAGCAGCCCCGGGCAGGGGTCTAACTATGGCTACACCTTC	CASSPGQGSNYGYTF
TRBV2	NA	NA	TRBJ2-1	TGTGCCAGCAGTGAAACCCTCCGGGGTGAGCAGTTCTTC	CASSETLRGEQFF
TRBV7-2	NA	few	TRBJ2-1	TGTGCCAGCCAAGCTAGCGTATACAATGAGCAGTTCTTC	CASQASVYNEQFF
TRBV4-1	TRBD2	NA	TRBJ2-3	TGCGCCAGCAGCGAAGCCTGGACTAGCGGGAGTAACACAGATACGCAGTATTTT	CASSEAWTSGSNTDTQYF
TRBV9	NA	NA	TRBJ1-1	TGTGCCAGCAGCGTAGCTGGACAGCCGAACACTGAAGCTTTCTTT	CASSVAGQPNTEAFF
TRBV4-1	NA	few	TRBJ1-2	TGCGCCAGCAGCCAACAGGGTACTAACTATGGCTACACCTTC	CASSQQGTNYGYTF
TRBV28	TRBD2	once	TRBJ2-1	TGTGCCAGCCGGGGACTAGCGGAAGAGCAGTTCTTC	CASRGLAEEQFF
TRBV6-4	NA	NA	TRBJ2-2	TGTGCCAGCAGCCCAGACAGGACTCAGGGTTCCGGGGAGCTGTTTTTT	CASSPDRTQGSGELFF
TRBV29-1	NA	few	TRBJ2-3	TGCAGCGTTGAAGAAACGGGGGATACGCAGTATTTT	CSVEETGDTQYF
TRBV5-1	TRBD2	NA	TRBJ2-7	TGCGCCAGCAGCTTAGCGGGAGGTTGGGGCGAGCAGTACTTC	CASSLAGGWGEQYF
TRBV13	TRBD1	NA	TRBJ2-7	TGTGCCAGCAGCTTAAGTGGACAGGGGGCGCGGGAGCAGTACTTC	CASSLSGQGAREQYF
TRBV6-1	NA	NA	TRBJ2-5	TGTGCCAGCCGAAGGGACACCAATAGGGAGACCCAGTACTTC	CASRRDTNRETQYF
TRBV5-1	TRBD1	NA	TRBJ2-1	TGCGCCAGCAGTCCAAAGGACAGGGTGGGCCTTGAGCAGTTCTTC	CASSPKDRVGLEQFF
TRBV5-5	TRBD1	NA	TRBJ2-7	TGTGCCAGCAGCGGAACAGGGGGCGCATCCTACGAGCAGTACTTC	CASSGTGGASYEQYF